The sample holds many counts of the clone carrying this T cell receptor beta chain. The antigen remains unidentified. CDR3 size: 14 residues. CDR1 is ENHRY and CDR2 is SYGVKD in the germline V gene. Trimming pared 6 bases from V and 5 bases from J, leaving 16 bases between. The sample originates from a study of human T cells and chemical hapten exposure. Study-level results: Donors' alopecia may make their immune response differ from healthy people's. Relative to control repertoires, expanded TCRs gave rise to significantly more large CDR3 similarity clusters.

In the study's own analysis: A per-sample median of around 100,000 TCRs was observed, with a range of about 20,000 to 700,000. TCRdb fed the RACE reads into MiXCR, producing one record per CDR3 protein. The V and J calls were determined by TCRdb, not by the authors. The sample has under 450,000 distinct CDR3 sequences, around 6% seen once. Time point reported: patch test 2, 6 weeks after DPC sensitization. Documented treatment: therapeutic diphenylcyclopropenone sensitization with weekly scalp DPC. The chain is built from TRBV10-3 and TRBJ1-1, with a weak D call TRBD1 (6 bases). The receptor comes from a woman between 18 and 29 years old with alopecia areata. Some clones in this sample may be carry-over from other donors' samples. Sequences were derived from whole blood, sampled in connection with sensitization to the hapten diphenylcyclopropenone (DPC). CDR3 nucleotides: TGTGCCATCAGACCCCAGGGGCGGGAGACTGAAGCTTTCTTT. Amino acid sequence: CAIRPQGRETEAFF.